The 25 T cell receptor beta chains below all came from one sample that was sequenced in a study of naive and memory T cell subsets. Four PCR rounds used nested alpha and beta constant region primers plus the SP2 primer. A single record per CDR3 protein comes from TCRdb applying MiXCR to the 5' RACE reads. There are tens of thousands of distinct CDR3 sequences in the sample; about 7.2% occur only once, and almost 10% lies in the top ten. The library had UMIs added by 3' ligation of an oligonucleotide to TCR cDNA. The receptors shown here come from a male donor in good health.

In its sample, this clonotype was seen many times. The chain has TRBV2 and TRBJ2-2, with a tentative D call TRBD2 (5 bases). V lost 7 bases to trimming and J lost 4 bases, with 13 bases between them. The CDR3 is made up of 14 amino acids. CDR1 SNHLY and CDR2 FYNNEI come from the germline V gene. Here the CDR3 reads CASKEAVLTGELFF. CDR3 coding DNA: TGTGCCAGCAAGGAAGCGGTTCTCACCGGGGAGCTGTTTTTT.

Only a few counts were recorded for this clonotype. The chain links TRBV20-1 to TRBJ2-5; D may be TRBD2 (6 bases). V lost 1 base and J lost 3, with 12 bases in between. The CDR3 spans 14 residues. The germline V gene encodes CDR1 DFQATT and CDR2 SNEGSKA (reference sequence). The CDR3 DNA reads as TGCAGTGCTAGAGCGATGGGACTCGAAGAGACCCAGTACTTC. Residues: CSARAMGLEETQYF.

The chain carries TRBV25-1 and TRBJ1-6; D gene uncertain. Germline assignment: CDR1 MGHDK and CDR2 SYGVNS. This CDR3 region has 14 residues. The V end lost 3 bases, the J end lost 7 bases, and 10 bases lay between the germline ends. The CDR3 DNA sequence: TGTGCCAGCAGTGATGTCCAGCGAAATTCACCCCTCCACTTT. It encodes CASSDVQRNSPLHF.

J is TRBJ1-4 and V is TRBV20-1; no firm D call. This CDR3 contains 13 residues. CDR1 is DFQATT, CDR2 SNEGSKA, per germline (reference sequence). V lost 6 bases and J lost 5, with 13 bases in between. The CDR3 is CSAAPVENEKLFF. The CDR3 DNA sequence: TGCAGTGCCGCGCCAGTCGAAAATGAAAAACTGTTTTTT.

This chain uses TRBV5-1 with TRBJ2-2, with 11 bases identical to TRBD2. V was clipped by 2 bases and J by 4 bases; unmatched bases: 4. The CDR3 is 16 residues long. Looked up from germline, CDR1 is SGHRS and CDR2 is YFSETQ. CDR3 region: CASSLLGLAGTGELFF. CDR3 nucleotide sequence: TGCGCCAGCAGCTTATTAGGACTAGCGGGCACCGGGGAGCTGTTTTTT.

This clonotype was recorded at least ten times. V is TRBV12-3 or TRBV12-4 and J is TRBJ2-3, with a possible D match to TRBD2 (6 bases). The CDR3 has 14 residues. V dropped 8 bases and J dropped 4 bases, with 16 bases sitting between them. The CDR3 is CASSRGSGPDTQYF. The CDR3 DNA is TGTGCCAGCTCCCGTGGTAGCGGTCCAGATACGCAGTATTTT.

The chain uses TRBV20-1 and TRBJ2-3; D possibly corresponds to TRBD2 (6 bases). Trimming took off 0 bases at V and 0 bases at J, with 13 bases between the two ends. The CDR3 is 16 residues long. The germline V gene has CDR1 DFQATT and CDR2 SNEGSKA (reference sequence). CDR3 DNA sequence: TGCAGTGCTAGAGATAGGAGGCGGGGAAGCACAGATACGCAGTATTTT. Its translation: CSARDRRRGSTDTQYF.

There are a few counts of this clonotype. The J gene is TRBJ2-1, the V gene TRBV7-9, with 9 bases that match TRBD1. The germline V gene has CDR1 SEHNR and CDR2 FQNEAQ (reference sequence). Germline trimming cut 4 bases from V and 5 bases from J; bases unmatched to any gene: 3. CDR3 length: 14 residues. The CDR3 reads CASSSWTGDNEQFF. In DNA form, the CDR3 reads TGTGCCAGCAGCTCCTGGACAGGGGACAATGAGCAGTTCTTC. Combining the CDR3 with reference TRBV7-9 and TRBJ2-1 gives the whole variable domain DTGVSQNPRHKITKRGQNVTFRCDPISEHNRLYWYRQTLGQGPEFLTYFQNEAQLEKSRLLSDRFSAERPKGSFSTLEIQRTEQGDSAMYLCASSSWTGDNEQFFGPGTRLTVL.

This clonotype was recorded at least ten times. This sequence joins TRBV7-2 and TRBJ1-4, with D unresolved. V shed 2 bases and J shed 0 bases, with 7 bases lying between them. Germline CDR1 SGHTA, CDR2 FQGNSA. The CDR3 runs to 15 residues. CDR3 nucleotides: TGTGCCAGCAGCTTAACCGGGACAACTAATGAAAAACTGTTTTTT. It translates to CASSLTGTTNEKLFF.

This clonotype was observed at least ten times. This chain joins TRBV10-3 and TRBJ2-5; 14 bases match TRBD2. CDR1 is ENHRY and CDR2 is SYGVKD in the germline V gene. J was trimmed by 5 bases and V by 4 bases; bases with no gene match: 9. The CDR3 is 17 residues long. The CDR3 reads CAISAGGLAGVAETQYF. Written as DNA, the CDR3 is TGTGCCATCAGTGCAGGGGGACTAGCGGGAGTGGCGGAGACCCAGTACTTC.

The chain combines TRBV27 with TRBJ2-7, with D possibly being TRBD1 (6 bases). The CDR3 contains 14 residues. Germline-derived CDR1 and CDR2 are MNHEY and SMNVEV (reference sequence). Trimming removed 2 bases at V and 5 bases at J, with 13 bases between. CDR3 bases: TGTGCCAGCAGTTTAGGGGGCGGTGGGAACGAGCAGTACTTC. This translates into CASSLGGGGNEQYF.

The chain links TRBV20-1 to TRBJ1-1; D possibly corresponds to TRBD1 (5 bases). The germline gives CDR1 DFQATT, CDR2 SNEGSKA (reference sequence). This CDR3 contains 13 residues. In nucleotides, the CDR3 is TGCAGAATTTCCTCGGGGGGGTACACTGAAGCTTTCTTT. Amino acids: CRISSGGYTEAFF.

The chain carries TRBV11-2 and TRBJ2-2; 8 bases map to TRBD2. In germline, CDR1 is SGHAT, CDR2 FQNNGV. Unmatched junction bases numbered 10, after V lost 5 bases and J lost 5 bases. This CDR3 comprises 16 residues. The CDR3 loop is CASSPHSGEITGELFF. CDR3 nucleotide sequence: TGTGCCAGCAGCCCACATAGCGGGGAGATTACCGGGGAGCTGTTTTTT.

The table lists this clonotype with many counts. V usage is TRBV5-5 and J usage is TRBJ2-1; 10 positions agree with TRBD2. The junction had 7 bases not matched to a gene; V was cut back by 1 base and J by 3 bases. The CDR3 is 17 amino acids. CDR1 and CDR2 (germline): SGHKS, YYEKEE (reference sequence). DNA of the CDR3: TGTGCCAGCAGCTTGCCTAAACTAGCGGGATACTACAATGAGCAGTTCTTC. It encodes CASSLPKLAGYYNEQFF.

This clonotype came up a few times. This chain links TRBV3-1 with TRBJ2-3; D gene uncertain. Germline CDR1 LGHDT, CDR2 YNNKEL (reference sequence). With 6 bases removed from V and 2 bases from J, the gap between germline ends came to 9 bases. The CDR3 spans 13 residues. CDR3 sequence: CASRREPTDTQYF. DNA for the CDR3: TGTGCCAGCAGACGAGAACCCACAGATACGCAGTATTTT.

V usage is TRBV12-5 and J usage is TRBJ1-1; D ambiguous. V was clipped by 1 base and J by 4 bases, with 4 bases between them. Germline values: CDR1 LGHNT, CDR2 FRNRAP. This CDR3 is built from 12 residues. Written as DNA, the CDR3 is TGTGCTAGTGGTTTGGAGGGCACTGAAGCTTTCTTT. Amino acid sequence: CASGLEGTEAFF.

This clonotype was counted ten times or more. The CDR3 loop reads CAWSVLGNEQYF. The CDR3 DNA follows: TGTGCCTGGAGTGTACTGGGGAACGAGCAGTACTTC. This chain uses TRBV30 with TRBJ2-7, with D unresolved. The germline V gene encodes CDR1 GTSNPN and CDR2 SVGIG (reference sequence). This CDR3 contains 12 residues. V gave up 0 bases and J gave up 5 bases, with 8 bases separating them. The full variable domain, rest sourced from reference TRBV30 and TRBJ2-7, is SQTIHQWPATLVQPVGSPLSLECTVEGTSNPNLYWYRQAAGRGLQLLFYSVGIGQISSEVPQNLSASRPQDRQFILSSKKLLLSDSGFYLCAWSVLGNEQYFGPGTRLTVT.

The chain has TRBV12-3 or TRBV12-4 and TRBJ2-5; TRBD2 matches 13 bases. The CDR3 is made up of 14 amino acids. With 6 bases clipped from V and 5 bases from J, the junction kept 3 bases outside the gene matches. Here the CDR3 DNA reads TGTGCCAGCAGCCCACTAGCGGGGGGGGAGACCCAGTACTTC. The encoded protein is CASSPLAGGETQYF.

In this sample, this clonotype turned up many times. V gene TRBV9 combines with J gene TRBJ2-3, with D possibly TRBD1 on 6 matching bases. The CDR3 sequence is 15 residues long. Germline V CDR1 and CDR2: SGDLS, YYNGEE. V was pared by 0 bases and J by 0 bases, with 8 bases between. CDR3 bases: TGTGCCAGCAGCGTAGGGGGGCTAAGCACAGATACGCAGTATTTT. Translating gives CASSVGGLSTDTQYF.

This clonotype was observed at least ten times. The chain couples TRBV7-9 to TRBJ2-7; D is uncertain. CDR3 length equals 12 residues. Germline V gene data show CDR1 as SEHNR and CDR2 as FQNEAQ (reference sequence). The germline V and J ends were trimmed by 1 base and 6 bases, with 7 bases remaining between them. CDR3 DNA sequence: TGTGCCAGCAGCTTAGAACCGGTCGAGCAGTACTTC. Amino acids: CASSLEPVEQYF.

This clonotype was recorded many times. This chain joins TRBV2 and TRBJ2-7; D gene uncertain. Germline lookup yields CDR1 SNHLY and CDR2 FYNNEI. Trimming cost V 2 bases and J 1 base, with 12 bases left between them. The CDR3 extends over 15 amino acids. The CDR3: CASSESRSQSYEQYF. CDR3 bases: TGTGCCAGCAGTGAAAGTCGCTCACAGTCCTACGAGCAGTACTTC.

The chain carries TRBV7-2 and TRBJ2-5, with no clear D. Germline CDR1 SGHTA, CDR2 FQGNSA. The CDR3 length is 14 residues. Between the trimmed V and J ends, which lost 5 bases and 4 bases, there was a span of 14 bases. The CDR3 DNA reads as TGTGCCAGCAGCCGCTACCTCCAGCTAGAGACCCAGTACTTC. This encodes CASSRYLQLETQYF.

Ten or more counts support this clonotype. This chain uses TRBV7-8 with TRBJ1-6; D is undetermined. This CDR3 contains 11 residues. Germline-derived CDR1 and CDR2 are SGHVS and FQNEAQ. Deletions cut 3 bases from V and 10 bases from J, with 4 bases between. For the CDR3, the DNA is TGTGCCAGCAGCTTGGGCTCACCCCTCCACTTT. Its translation is CASSLGSPLHF.

This clonotype has ten or more counts. This rearrangement joins TRBV5-6 to TRBJ2-3, with a tentative D call TRBD2 (6 bases). The V gene's germline CDR1 is SGHDT and CDR2 YYEEEE. V was clipped by 6 bases and J by 2 bases, with 13 bases between them. This CDR3 has 14 residues. Written as DNA, the CDR3 is TGTGCCAGCAAAGCGGGCACCTTCACAGATACGCAGTATTTT. Encoded protein: CASKAGTFTDTQYF.

This clonotype was observed at least ten times. The chain uses TRBV18 and TRBJ2-1; D call uncertain. Germline V CDR1 and CDR2: KGHSH, LQKENI. The CDR3 totals 14 residues. V was clipped by 3 bases and J by 9 bases, with 15 bases between them. The CDR3, as DNA: TGTGCCAGCTCACCGGGTCTGGGCGCCGGTGAGCAGTTCTTC. This gives the protein CASSPGLGAGEQFF.